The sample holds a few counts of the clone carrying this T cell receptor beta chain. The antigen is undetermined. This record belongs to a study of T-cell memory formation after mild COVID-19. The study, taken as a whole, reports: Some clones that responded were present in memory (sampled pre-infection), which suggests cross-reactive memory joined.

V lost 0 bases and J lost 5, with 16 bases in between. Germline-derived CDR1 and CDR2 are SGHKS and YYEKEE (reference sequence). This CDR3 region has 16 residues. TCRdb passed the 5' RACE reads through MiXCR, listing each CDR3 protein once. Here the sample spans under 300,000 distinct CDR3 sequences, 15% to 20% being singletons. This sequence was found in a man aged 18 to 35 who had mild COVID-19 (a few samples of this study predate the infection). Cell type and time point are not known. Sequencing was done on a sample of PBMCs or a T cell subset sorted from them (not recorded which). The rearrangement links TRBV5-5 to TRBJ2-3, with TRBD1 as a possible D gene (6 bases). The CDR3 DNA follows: TGTGCCAGCAGCTTGGGGGGGCGGACCCACATAGATACGCAGTATTTT. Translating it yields CASSLGGRTHIDTQYF.